This T cell receptor (beta chain) originates from a study of T-cell memory formation after mild COVID-19. Overall study context: Clustering of TCRs was largely donor specific.

Using its own MiXCR run on the 5' RACE reads, TCRdb lists one record per CDR3 protein. This sample yields a few hundred thousand distinct CDR3 sequences, of which roughly a fifth are seen a single time; 7% to 9% belongs to the top ten. Germline V lookup: CDR1 GTSNPN, CDR2 SVGIG (reference sequence). The V end was cut by 4 bases, the J end by 8 bases, with 7 bases between. This CDR3 region has 10 residues. The specimen sequenced was PBMCs or a T cell subset sorted from them (not recorded which). This clonotype originated in an adult woman who had mild COVID-19 (a few samples of this study predate the infection). Cell type and time point are not known. The rearrangement joins TRBV30 to TRBJ2-3; tentatively, D is TRBD2 (6 bases). This CDR3 reads CAWMGGTQYF. The DNA for the CDR3 is TGTGCCTGGATGGGGGGTACGCAGTATTTT.